The entry that follows covers one T cell receptor (beta chain) sequence. Germline V gives CDR1 SGHRS, CDR2 YFSETQ. The junction had 7 bases not matched to a gene; V was cut back by 2 bases and J by 7 bases. This CDR3 region has 16 residues. The data were produced by immunoSEQ multiplex PCR, yet TCRdb's version contains in-frame clones alone and is incomplete. The sample has roughly 110,000 clones; approximately 88% are singletons. This specimen belongs to a study of blood T cell repertoires in COVID-19. Study information: Both acute and convalescent COVID-19 samples were obtained from the United States, Italy and Spain. PBMCs, B-cell-depleted T cells, or T cells provided the cDNA or gDNA that made up the material.

This sequence originates from a woman in her 70s with acute or convalescent COVID-19. The sequenced material came from peripheral blood. V usage is TRBV5-1 and J usage is TRBJ2-2; TRBD1 matches at 11 bases. The chain's CDR3 is CASSFGTGGLNGELFF. Written as DNA, the CDR3 is TGCGCCAGCAGCTTCGGGACAGGGGGTTTGAACGGGGAGCTGTTTTTT.